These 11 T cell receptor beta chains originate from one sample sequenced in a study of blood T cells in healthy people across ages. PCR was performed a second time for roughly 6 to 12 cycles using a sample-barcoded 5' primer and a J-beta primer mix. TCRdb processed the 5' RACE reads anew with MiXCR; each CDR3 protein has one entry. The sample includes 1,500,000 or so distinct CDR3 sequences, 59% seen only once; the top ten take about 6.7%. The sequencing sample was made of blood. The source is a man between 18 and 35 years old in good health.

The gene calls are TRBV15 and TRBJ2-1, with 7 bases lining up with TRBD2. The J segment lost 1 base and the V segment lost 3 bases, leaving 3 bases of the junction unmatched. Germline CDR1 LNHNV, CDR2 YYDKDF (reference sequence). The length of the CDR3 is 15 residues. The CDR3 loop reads CATSRRGGSYNEQFF. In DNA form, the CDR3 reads TGTGCCACCAGCAGGAGGGGAGGGTCCTACAATGAGCAGTTCTTC.

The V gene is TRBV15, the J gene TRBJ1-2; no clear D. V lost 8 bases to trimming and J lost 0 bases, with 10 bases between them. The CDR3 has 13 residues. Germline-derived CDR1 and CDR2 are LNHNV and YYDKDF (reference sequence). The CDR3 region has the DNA TGTGCCACCGGGGATCGAGCTAACTATGGCTACACCTTC. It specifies CATGDRANYGYTF. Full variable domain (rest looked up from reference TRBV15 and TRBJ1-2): DAMVIQNPRYQVTQFGKPVTLSCSQTLNHNVMYWYQQKSSQAPKLLFHYYDKDFNNEADTPDNFQSRRPNTSFCFLDIRSPGLGDTAMYLCATGDRANYGYTFGSGTRLTVV.

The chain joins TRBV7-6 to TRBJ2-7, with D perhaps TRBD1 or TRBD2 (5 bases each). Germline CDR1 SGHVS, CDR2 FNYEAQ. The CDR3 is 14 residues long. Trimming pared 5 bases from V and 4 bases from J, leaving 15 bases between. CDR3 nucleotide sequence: TGTGCCAGCAGCCACGGGTGGGGACCTTACGAGCAGTACTTC. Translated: CASSHGWGPYEQYF.

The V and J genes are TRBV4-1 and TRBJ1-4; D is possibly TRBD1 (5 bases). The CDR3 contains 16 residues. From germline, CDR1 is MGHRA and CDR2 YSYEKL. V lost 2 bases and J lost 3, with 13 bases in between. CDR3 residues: CASSQPSGRSNEKLFF. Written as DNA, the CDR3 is TGCGCCAGCAGCCAACCATCGGGGCGGTCTAATGAAAAACTGTTTTTT.

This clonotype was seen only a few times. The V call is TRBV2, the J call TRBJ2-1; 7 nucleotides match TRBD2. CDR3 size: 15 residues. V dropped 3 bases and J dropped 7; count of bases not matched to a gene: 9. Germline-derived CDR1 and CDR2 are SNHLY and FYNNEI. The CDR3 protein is CASSDSSGTTNEQFF. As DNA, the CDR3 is TGTGCCAGCAGTGATTCTAGTGGGACTACAAATGAGCAGTTCTTC.

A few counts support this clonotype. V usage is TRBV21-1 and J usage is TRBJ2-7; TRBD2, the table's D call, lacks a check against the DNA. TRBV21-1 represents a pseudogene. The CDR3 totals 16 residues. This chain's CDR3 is CASSKGPSGFLYEQYF. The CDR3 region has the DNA TGTGCCAGCAGCAAGGGTCCTAGCGGGTTCCTTTACGAGCAGTACTTC.

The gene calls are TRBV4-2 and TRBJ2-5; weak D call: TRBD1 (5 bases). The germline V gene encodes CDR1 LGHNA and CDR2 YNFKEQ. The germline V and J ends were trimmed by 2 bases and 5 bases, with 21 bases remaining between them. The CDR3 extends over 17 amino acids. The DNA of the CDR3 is TGTGCCAGCAGCCAAATTTGGTCGGACAAAAAGGCTGAGACCCAGTACTTC. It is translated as CASSQIWSDKKAETQYF.

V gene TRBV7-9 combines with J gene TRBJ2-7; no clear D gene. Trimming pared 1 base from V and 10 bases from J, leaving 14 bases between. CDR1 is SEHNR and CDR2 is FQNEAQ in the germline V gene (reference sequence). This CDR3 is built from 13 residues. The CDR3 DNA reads TGTGCCAGCAGCTTAGATCCCCATGCGCCCCAGTACTTC. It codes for CASSLDPHAPQYF.

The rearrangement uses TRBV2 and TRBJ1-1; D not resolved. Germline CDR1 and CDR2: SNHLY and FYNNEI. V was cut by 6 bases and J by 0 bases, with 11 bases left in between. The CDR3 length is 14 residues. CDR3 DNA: TGTGCCAGCAGGCAACGGTTCATGAACACTGAAGCTTTCTTT. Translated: CASRQRFMNTEAFF. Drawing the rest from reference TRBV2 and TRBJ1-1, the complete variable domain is EPEVTQTPSHQVTQMGQEVILRCVPISNHLYFYWYRQILGQKVEFLVSFYNNEISEKSEIFDDQFSVERPDGSNFTLKIRSTKLEDSAMYFCASRQRFMNTEAFFGQGTRLTVV.

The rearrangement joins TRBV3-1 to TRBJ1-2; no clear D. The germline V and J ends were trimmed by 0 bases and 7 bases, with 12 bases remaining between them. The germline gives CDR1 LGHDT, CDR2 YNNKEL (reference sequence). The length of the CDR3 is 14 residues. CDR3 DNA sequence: TGTGCCAGCAGCCAAGAACTGGCATCTCCTGGCTACACCTTC. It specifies CASSQELASPGYTF.

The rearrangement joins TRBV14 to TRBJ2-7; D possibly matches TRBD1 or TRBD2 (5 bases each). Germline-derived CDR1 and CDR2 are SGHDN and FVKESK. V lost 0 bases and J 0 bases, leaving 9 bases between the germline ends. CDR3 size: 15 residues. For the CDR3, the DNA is TGTGCCAGCAGCCAAGAGACCGGGGCCTCCTACGAGCAGTACTTC. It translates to CASSQETGASYEQYF.